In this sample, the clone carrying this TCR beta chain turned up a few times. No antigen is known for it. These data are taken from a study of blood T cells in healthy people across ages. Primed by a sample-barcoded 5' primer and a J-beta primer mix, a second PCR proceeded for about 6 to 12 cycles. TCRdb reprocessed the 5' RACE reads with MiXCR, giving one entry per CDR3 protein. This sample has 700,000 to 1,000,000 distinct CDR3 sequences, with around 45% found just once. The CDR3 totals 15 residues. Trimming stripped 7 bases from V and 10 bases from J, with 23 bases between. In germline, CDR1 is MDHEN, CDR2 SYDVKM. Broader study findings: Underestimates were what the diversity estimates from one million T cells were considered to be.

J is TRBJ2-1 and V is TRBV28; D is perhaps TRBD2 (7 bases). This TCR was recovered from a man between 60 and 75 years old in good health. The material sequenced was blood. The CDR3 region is CASTGRGIPFGEQFF. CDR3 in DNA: TGTGCCAGCACAGGGAGGGGGATCCCTTTTGGAGAGCAGTTCTTC. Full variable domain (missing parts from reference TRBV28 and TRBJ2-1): DVKVTQSSRYLVKRTGEKVFLECVQDMDHENMFWYRQDPGLGLRLIYFSYDVKMKEKGDIPEGYSVSREKKERFSLILESASTNQTSMYLCASTGRGIPFGEQFFGPGTRLTVL.